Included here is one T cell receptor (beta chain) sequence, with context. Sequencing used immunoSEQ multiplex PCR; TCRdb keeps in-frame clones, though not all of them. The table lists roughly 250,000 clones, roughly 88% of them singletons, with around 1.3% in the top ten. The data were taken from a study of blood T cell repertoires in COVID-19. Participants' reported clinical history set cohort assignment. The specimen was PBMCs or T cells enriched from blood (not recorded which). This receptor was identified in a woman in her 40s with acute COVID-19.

CDR3 bases: TGCGCCAGCAGCCCCTGGGGAAGCGGTGGGTTAAACACTGAAGCTTTCTTT. This sequence encodes CASSPWGSGGLNTEAFF. V usage is TRBV5-1 and J usage is TRBJ1-1; D unclear. Trimming stripped 4 bases from V and 2 bases from J, with 21 bases between. This CDR3 contains 17 residues. Germline V gene sequence: CDR1 SGHRS, CDR2 YFSETQ.